Shown below are 17 T cell receptor beta chains from a single sample sequenced in a study of T cell responses to AZD1222 COVID-19 vaccine. Here immunoSEQ multiplex PCR was the method, and the copy in TCRdb shows in-frame clones only, minus some. The profile shows over 130,000 clones, 85% to 90% of them singletons. The sample in question was peripheral blood, obtained 28 days after the second AZD1222 dose. The receptors stem from an adult who received the AZD1222 COVID-19 vaccine.

The V call is TRBV21-1, the J call TRBJ1-3; TRBD1, the table's D call, lacks a check against the DNA. TRBV21-1 corresponds to a pseudogene. This CDR3 region has 15 residues. CDR3 amino acids: CASSLNQGPGNTIYF. As DNA, the CDR3 is TGTGCCAGCAGCCTAAACCAGGGGCCCGGAAACACCATATATTTT.

The V call is TRBV2, the J call TRBJ1-4; 9 positions match TRBD1. This CDR3 has 15 amino acids. V dropped 4 bases and J dropped 7; count of bases not matched to a gene: 7. Germline assignment: CDR1 SNHLY and CDR2 FYNNEI. This CDR3 is CASSGRDREGEKLFF. CDR3 DNA: TGTGCCAGCAGTGGAAGGGACAGGGAGGGTGAAAAACTGTTTTTT.

This sequence joins TRBV4-1 and TRBJ1-1, with D perhaps matching TRBD1 (6 bases). The CDR3 extends over 16 amino acids. Trimming stripped 6 bases from V and 0 bases from J, with 17 bases between. Germline V gives CDR1 MGHRA, CDR2 YSYEKL. The CDR3 nucleotides read TGCGCCAGCAGTTATAGCGGGGGGCAATTGAACACTGAAGCTTTCTTT. Translating gives CASSYSGGQLNTEAFF.

The chain has TRBV24-1 and TRBJ1-2, with D possibly TRBD1 on 5 matching bases. CDR1 is KGHDR and CDR2 is SFDVKD in the germline V gene. The germline V and J ends were trimmed by 4 bases and 8 bases, with 16 bases remaining between them. The CDR3 is 14 amino acids. The CDR3 reads CATSDWTLKGGYTF. The CDR3 DNA reads as TGTGCCACCAGTGACTGGACTCTTAAGGGGGGCTACACCTTC.

This clone was seen only once. The J gene is TRBJ2-6, the V gene TRBV3-1 (or the pseudogene TRBV3-2); D remains unclear. Germline loops: CDR1 LGHDT, CDR2 YNNKEL (reference sequence). The CDR3 runs 16 residues. Trimming took off 0 bases at V and 0 bases at J, with 6 bases between the two ends. CDR3 amino acids: CASSQERSSGANVLTF. Here the CDR3 DNA reads TGTGCCAGCAGCCAAGAAAGGAGCTCTGGGGCCAACGTCCTGACTTTC.

Only one count was recorded for this clone. The chain uses TRBV6-2 or TRBV6-3 and TRBJ2-2; D perhaps matches TRBD1 (6 bases). The CDR3 is 16 amino acids. Per the germline V gene, CDR1 is MNHEY and CDR2 is SVGEGT. Trimming cost V 2 bases and J 2 bases, with 12 bases left between them. The CDR3 region has the DNA TGTGCCAGCAGTTACAGCCTAGGGGGAAACACCGGGGAGCTGTTTTTT. Translated: CASSYSLGGNTGELFF.

V gene TRBV28 combines with J gene TRBJ2-7; D call uncertain. The length of the CDR3 is 15 residues. V was cut by 6 bases and J by 3 bases, with 18 bases left in between. Germline CDR1 and CDR2: MDHEN and SYDVKM. CDR3 DNA sequence: TGTGCCAGCAGACCGTTGCAAACAGTCCTCTACGAGCAGTACTTC. Translated: CASRPLQTVLYEQYF.

This chain joins TRBV6-5 and TRBJ2-3; 8 bases agree with TRBD2. Per the germline V gene, CDR1 is MNHEY and CDR2 is SVGAGI. V lost 8 bases to trimming and J lost 1 base; unmatched junction nucleotides: 8. The CDR3 consists of 15 residues. The CDR3 sequence: CASRSGRGGTDTQYF. CDR3 nucleotides: TGTGCCAGCCGTAGCGGGCGGGGGGGCACAGATACGCAGTATTTT.

The gene calls are TRBV18 and TRBJ1-4; D is undetermined. V was cut by 3 bases and J by 0 bases, with 8 bases left in between. Germline assignment: CDR1 KGHSH and CDR2 LQKENI. There are 15 residues in the CDR3. CDR3: CASSPRSTTNEKLFF. The CDR3 region has the DNA TGTGCCAGCTCACCGAGGAGCACAACTAATGAAAAACTGTTTTTT.

This clone was seen once. V gene TRBV7-3 combines with J gene TRBJ2-2, with D unresolved. V gave up 1 base and J gave up 7 bases, with 16 bases separating them. Per germline, CDR1 SGHTA and CDR2 FQGTGA. There are 16 residues in the CDR3. The CDR3 coding sequence is TGTGCCAGCAGCTTAAAGTCGCAGGCTTCTGGCGGGGAGCTGTTTTTT. Its protein product is CASSLKSQASGGELFF. The full variable domain, its missing parts supplied by reference TRBV7-3 and TRBJ2-2, is GAGVSQTPSNKVTEKGKYVELRCDPISGHTALYWYRQSLGQGPEFLIYFQGTGAADDSGLPNDRFFAVRPEGSVSTLKIQRTERGDSAVYLCASSLKSQASGGELFFGEGSRLTVL.

The J gene is TRBJ1-6, the V gene TRBV28; D ambiguous. Trimming pared 10 bases from V and 0 bases from J, leaving 10 bases between. CDR1 and CDR2 from the germline V gene are MDHEN and SYDVKM. CDR3 length: 14 residues. The CDR3 protein is CATRPSSYNSPLHF. In nucleotides, the CDR3 is TGTGCCACGCGCCCGAGCTCCTATAATTCACCCCTCCACTTT.

This clone was recorded once. V and J are TRBV14 and TRBJ2-1; D not certain. The germline CDR1 and CDR2 sequences are SGHDN and FVKESK. V was cut by 1 base and J by 4 bases, with 11 bases left in between. The CDR3 has 15 amino acids. CDR3 sequence: CASSQVVAPYNEQFF. The CDR3 DNA sequence: TGTGCCAGCAGCCAAGTAGTCGCACCATACAATGAGCAGTTCTTC. The full variable domain, its missing parts supplied by reference TRBV14 and TRBJ2-1, is EAGVTQFPSHSVIEKGQTVTLRCDPISGHDNLYWYRRVMGKEIKFLLHFVKESKQDESGMPNNRFLAERTGGTYSTLKVQPAELEDSGVYFCASSQVVAPYNEQFFGPGTRLTVL.

The chain employs TRBV16 and TRBJ2-3; no firm D call. Trimming left V 3 bases short and J 4 bases short, with 11 bases between. Germline CDR1 and CDR2: KGHSY and FQNENV. The CDR3 runs 14 residues. CDR3 protein: CASSQRIGPDTQYF. CDR3 coding DNA: TGTGCCAGCAGCCAGAGGATCGGACCAGATACGCAGTATTTT. Using reference TRBV16 and TRBJ2-3 for the parts outside the CDR3, the full variable domain is GEEVAQTPKHLVRGEGQKAKLYCAPIKGHSYVFWYQQVLKNEFKFLISFQNENVFDETGMPKERFSAKCLPNSPCSLEIQATKLEDSAVYFCASSQRIGPDTQYFGPGTRLTVL.

The chain recombines TRBV19 with TRBJ1-3, with D tentatively TRBD1 (5 bases). The CDR3 has 14 residues. V lost 7 bases to trimming and J lost 0 bases, with 10 bases between them. CDR1 LNHDA and CDR2 SQIVND come from the germline V gene (reference sequence). In DNA, the CDR3 is TGTGCCAGTATGGGGGTCAGCTCTGGAAACACCATATATTTT. Translated: CASMGVSSGNTIYF.

V gene TRBV3-1 (or the pseudogene TRBV3-2) combines with J gene TRBJ1-1; no firm D call. CDR1 LGHDT and CDR2 YNNKEL come from the germline V gene (reference sequence). CDR3 length: 13 residues. Trimming left V 0 bases short and J 2 bases short, with 4 bases between. The CDR3 loop is CASSQDRNTEAFF. CDR3 bases: TGTGCCAGCAGCCAAGACAGAAACACTGAAGCTTTCTTT.

This clone was observed a single time. This rearrangement joins TRBV19 to TRBJ1-3; TRBD1 matches at 11 bases. The CDR3 consists of 16 residues. The V segment lost 7 bases and the J segment 8 bases; nucleotides outside the gene matches: 13. Germline-derived CDR1 and CDR2 are LNHDA and SQIVND (reference sequence). This CDR3 is CASTTPWGQGVDTIYF. CDR3 DNA sequence: TGTGCCAGTACCACTCCGTGGGGACAGGGGGTGGACACCATATATTTT.

V usage is TRBV20-1 and J usage is TRBJ1-5; no clear D gene. In germline, CDR1 is DFQATT, CDR2 SNEGSKA (reference sequence). V was shortened by 3 bases and J by 9 bases, with 9 bases between the two germline ends. This CDR3 contains 11 residues. The DNA for the CDR3 is TGCAGTGCTAGCCCCGACGGGCCCCAGCATTTT. Protein sequence: CSASPDGPQHF.